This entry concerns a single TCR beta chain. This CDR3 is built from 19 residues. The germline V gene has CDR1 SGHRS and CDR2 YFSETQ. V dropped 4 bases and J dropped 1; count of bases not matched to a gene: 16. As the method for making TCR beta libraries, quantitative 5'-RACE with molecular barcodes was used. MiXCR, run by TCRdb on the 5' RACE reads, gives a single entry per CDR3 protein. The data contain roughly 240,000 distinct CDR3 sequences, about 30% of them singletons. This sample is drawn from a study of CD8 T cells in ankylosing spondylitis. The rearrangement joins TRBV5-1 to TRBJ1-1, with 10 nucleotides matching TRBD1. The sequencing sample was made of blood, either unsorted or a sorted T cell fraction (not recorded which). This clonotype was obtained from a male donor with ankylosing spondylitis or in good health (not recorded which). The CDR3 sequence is CASSVDRGTLRGWNTEAFF. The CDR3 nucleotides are TGCGCCAGCAGCGTGGACAGGGGGACCCTACGAGGTTGGAACACTGAAGCTTTCTTT.